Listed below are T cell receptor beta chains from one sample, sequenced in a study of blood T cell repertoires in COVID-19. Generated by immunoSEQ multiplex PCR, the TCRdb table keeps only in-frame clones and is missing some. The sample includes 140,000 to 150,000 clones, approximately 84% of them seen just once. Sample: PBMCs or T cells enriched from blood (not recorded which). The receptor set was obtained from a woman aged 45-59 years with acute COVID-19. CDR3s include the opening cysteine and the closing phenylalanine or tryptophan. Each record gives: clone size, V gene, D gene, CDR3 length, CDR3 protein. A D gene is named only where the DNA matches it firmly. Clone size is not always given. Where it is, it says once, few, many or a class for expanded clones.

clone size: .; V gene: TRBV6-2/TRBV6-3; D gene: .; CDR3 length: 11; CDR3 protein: CASSRHSEQYF
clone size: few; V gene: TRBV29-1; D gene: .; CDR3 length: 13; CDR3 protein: CSVVVSSGNTIYF
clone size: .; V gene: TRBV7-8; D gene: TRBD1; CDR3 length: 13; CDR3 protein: CASSFTGGTEAFF
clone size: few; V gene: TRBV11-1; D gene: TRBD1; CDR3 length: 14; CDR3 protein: CASSPPDRGEKLFF
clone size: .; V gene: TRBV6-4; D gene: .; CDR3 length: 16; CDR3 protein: CASSESLSGAPDTQYF
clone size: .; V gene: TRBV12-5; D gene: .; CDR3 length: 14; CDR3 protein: CASGLVSVTGELFF
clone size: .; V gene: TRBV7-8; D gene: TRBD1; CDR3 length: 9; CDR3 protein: CAKTGGAFF
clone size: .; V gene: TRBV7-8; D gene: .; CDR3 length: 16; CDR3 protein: CASSPSWTKVKETQYF
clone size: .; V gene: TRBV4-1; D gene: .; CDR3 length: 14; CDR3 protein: CASSQSRVGQPQHF
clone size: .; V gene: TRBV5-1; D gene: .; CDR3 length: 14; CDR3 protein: CASSLAVTYNEQFF
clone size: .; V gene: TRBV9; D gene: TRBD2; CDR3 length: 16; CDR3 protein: CASSFGTTHDQETQYF
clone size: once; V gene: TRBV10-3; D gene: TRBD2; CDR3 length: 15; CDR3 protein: CAISDPGGVTDTQYF
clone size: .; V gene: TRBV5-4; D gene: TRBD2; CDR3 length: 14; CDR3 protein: CASSSRGGSYEQYF
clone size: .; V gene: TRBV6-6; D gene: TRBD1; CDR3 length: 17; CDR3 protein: CASSPRQGAGGNEKLFF
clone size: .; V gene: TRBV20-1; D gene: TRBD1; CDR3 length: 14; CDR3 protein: CSASVPRDSTEQYF
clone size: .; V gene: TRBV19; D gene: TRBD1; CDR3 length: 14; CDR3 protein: CASRDRGPLYEQYF
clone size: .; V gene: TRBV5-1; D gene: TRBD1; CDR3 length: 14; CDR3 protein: CASSPGQVAYEQYF
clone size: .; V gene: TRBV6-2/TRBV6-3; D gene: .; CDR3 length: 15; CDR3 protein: CASSSLGARNTEAFF
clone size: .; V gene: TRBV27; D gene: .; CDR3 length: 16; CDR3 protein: CASSLSGTILFYGYTF
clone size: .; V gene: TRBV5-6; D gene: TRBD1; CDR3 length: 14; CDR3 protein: CASSPVGRGPEAFF
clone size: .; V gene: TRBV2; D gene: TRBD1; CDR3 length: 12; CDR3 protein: CARTNRGTEAFF
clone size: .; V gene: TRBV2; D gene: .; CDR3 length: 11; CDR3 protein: CASRGRTEAFF
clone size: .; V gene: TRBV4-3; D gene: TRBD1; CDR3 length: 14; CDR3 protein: CASSQDRGNYGYTF
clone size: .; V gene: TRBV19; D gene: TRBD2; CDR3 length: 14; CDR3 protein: CASRKAGALYEQYF
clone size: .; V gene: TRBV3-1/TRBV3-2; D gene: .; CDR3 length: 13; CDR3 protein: CASSQDFRGPQHF
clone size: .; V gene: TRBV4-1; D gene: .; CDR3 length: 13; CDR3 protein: CASSQDTSFEAFF
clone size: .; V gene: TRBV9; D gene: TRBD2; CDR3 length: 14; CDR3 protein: CASGKTSGVDTQYF
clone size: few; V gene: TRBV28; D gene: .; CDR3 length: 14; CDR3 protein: CASRQVTTNEKLFF
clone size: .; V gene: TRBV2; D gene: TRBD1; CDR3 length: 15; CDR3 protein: CASRERTGMFNEQFF
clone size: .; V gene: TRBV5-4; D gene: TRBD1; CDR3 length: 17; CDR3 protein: CASSPSGRGRRHTEAFF
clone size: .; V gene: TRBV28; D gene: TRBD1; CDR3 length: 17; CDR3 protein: CASSLSDGTGLGETQYF
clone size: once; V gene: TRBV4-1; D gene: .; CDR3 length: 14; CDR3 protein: CASSHDEDTGELFF
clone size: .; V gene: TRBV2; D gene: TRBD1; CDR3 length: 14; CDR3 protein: CASSTGQGRDEQYF
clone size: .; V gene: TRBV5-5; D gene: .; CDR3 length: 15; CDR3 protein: CASSLFAGTQYEQFF
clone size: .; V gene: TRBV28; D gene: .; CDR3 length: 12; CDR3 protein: CASSLDGGGYTF
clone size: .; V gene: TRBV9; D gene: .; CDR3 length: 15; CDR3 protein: CASSVVAGWGGEQFF
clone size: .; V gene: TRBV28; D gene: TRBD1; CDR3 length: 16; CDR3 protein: CASSSRDRGPGTEAFF
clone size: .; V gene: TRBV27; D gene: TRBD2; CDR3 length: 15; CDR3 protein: CASISGTSGRDTQYF
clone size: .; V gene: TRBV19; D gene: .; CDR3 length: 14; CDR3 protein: CASSIVLAAYEQFF
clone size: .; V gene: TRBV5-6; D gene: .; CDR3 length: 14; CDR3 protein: CASSFVYSQETQYF
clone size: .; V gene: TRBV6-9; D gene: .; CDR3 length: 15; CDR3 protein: CASGPLAHGQETQYF
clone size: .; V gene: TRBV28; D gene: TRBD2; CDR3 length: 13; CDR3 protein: CASSWQGGDTQYF
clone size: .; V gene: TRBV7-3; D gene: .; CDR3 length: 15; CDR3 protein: CASSLTGGRGETQYF
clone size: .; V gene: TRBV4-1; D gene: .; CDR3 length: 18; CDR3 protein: CASSQVGRSGLPYNEQFF
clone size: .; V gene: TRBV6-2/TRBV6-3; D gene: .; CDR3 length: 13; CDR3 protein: CASSRTDPETQYF
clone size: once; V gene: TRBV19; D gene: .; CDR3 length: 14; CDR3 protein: CASSIDFDSYGYTF
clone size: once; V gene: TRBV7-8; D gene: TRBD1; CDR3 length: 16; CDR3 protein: CASSSNTGGPNQPQHF
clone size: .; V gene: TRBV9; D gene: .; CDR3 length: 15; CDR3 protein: CASSVGQYGTDTQYF
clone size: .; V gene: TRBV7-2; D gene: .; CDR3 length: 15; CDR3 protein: CASSTHTSGRSEQYF
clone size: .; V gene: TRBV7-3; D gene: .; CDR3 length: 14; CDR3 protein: CASSVGQFTGELFF
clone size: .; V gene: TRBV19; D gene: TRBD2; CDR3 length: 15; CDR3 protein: CASIFSGRASGELFF
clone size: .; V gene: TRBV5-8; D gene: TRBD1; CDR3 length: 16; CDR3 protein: CASSRRTGANNQPQHF
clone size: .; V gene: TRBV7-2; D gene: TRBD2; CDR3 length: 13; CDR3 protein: CASSLGRDNEQFF
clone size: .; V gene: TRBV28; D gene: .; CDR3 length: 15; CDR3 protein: CASSSTGGGYEKLFF